In its sample, the clone carrying this T cell receptor beta chain was seen many times. Deletions cut 6 bases from V and 4 bases from J, with 15 bases between. Germline values: CDR1 SNHLY, CDR2 FYNNEI. This CDR3 comprises 14 residues. The library targeted TCRbeta and was prepared with unique molecular identifiers. TCRdb called the PCR reads again in MiXCR, with one record for every CDR3 protein. The table lists tens of thousands of distinct CDR3 sequences, just under 7.5% of them singletons, with around 2.4% in the top ten. This specimen belongs to a study of T-cell reconstitution after alpha-beta-depleted transplantation in children.

This sequence originates from a human donor who donated a stem cell graft to a child with acute lymphoblastic leukemia. Material: PBMCs from the stem cell graft donor, obtained from the stem cell graft. V usage is TRBV2 and J usage is TRBJ1-1; no reliable D call. The CDR3 reads CASRSPRMSTEAFF. CDR3 DNA sequence: TGTGCCAGCAGGTCCCCCCGGATGAGCACTGAAGCTTTCTTT.